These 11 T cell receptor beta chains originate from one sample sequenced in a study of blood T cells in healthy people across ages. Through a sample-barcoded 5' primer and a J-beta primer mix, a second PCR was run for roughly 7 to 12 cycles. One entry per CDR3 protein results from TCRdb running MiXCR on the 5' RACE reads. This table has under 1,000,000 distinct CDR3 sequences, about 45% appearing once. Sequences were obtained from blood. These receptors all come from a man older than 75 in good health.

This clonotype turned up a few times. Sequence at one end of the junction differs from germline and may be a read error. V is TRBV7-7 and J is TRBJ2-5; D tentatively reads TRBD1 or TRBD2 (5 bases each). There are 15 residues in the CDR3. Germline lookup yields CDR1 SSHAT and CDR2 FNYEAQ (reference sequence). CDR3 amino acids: CASSLRVGVAETQYF. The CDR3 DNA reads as TGTGCTAGCAGCTTGCGGGTAGGGGTGGCAGAGACCCAGTACTTC. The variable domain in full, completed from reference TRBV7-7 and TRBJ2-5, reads GAGVSQSPRYKVTKRGQDVTLRCDPISSHATLYWYQQALGQGPEFLTYFNYEAQPDKSGLPSDRFSAERPEGSISTLTIQRTEQRDSAMYRCASSLRVGVAETQYFGPGTRLLVL.

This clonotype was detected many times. The CDR3 is CASSLYSRRNEQFF. CDR3 nucleotide sequence: TGTGCCAGCAGCTTGTACAGCAGGCGCAATGAGCAGTTCTTC. This chain connects TRBV5-6 to TRBJ2-1; D is undetermined. The germline V and J ends were trimmed by 1 base and 6 bases, with 11 bases remaining between them. The CDR3 spans 14 residues. Germline V gene data show CDR1 as SGHDT and CDR2 as YYEEEE.

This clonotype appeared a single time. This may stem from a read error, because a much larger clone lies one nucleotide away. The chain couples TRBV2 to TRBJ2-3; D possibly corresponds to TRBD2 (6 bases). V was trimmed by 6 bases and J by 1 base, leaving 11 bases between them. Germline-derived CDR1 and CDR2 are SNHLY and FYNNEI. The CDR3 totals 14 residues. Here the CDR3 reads CASRDVAGTDTQYF. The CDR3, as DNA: TGTGCCAGCAGGGATGTAGCGGGCACAGATACGCAGTATTTT.

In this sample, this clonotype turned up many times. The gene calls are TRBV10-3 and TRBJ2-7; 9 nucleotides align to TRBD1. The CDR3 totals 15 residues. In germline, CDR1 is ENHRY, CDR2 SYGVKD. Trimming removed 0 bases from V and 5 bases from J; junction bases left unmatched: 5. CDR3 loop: CAISESQDRGHEQYF. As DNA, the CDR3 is TGTGCCATCAGTGAGTCACAGGACAGGGGACACGAGCAGTACTTC.

CDR3 coding DNA: TGTGCCAGCAGTTTGGCAGGGAGAAGGGGCGCAGATACGCAGTATTTT. It translates to CASSLAGRRGADTQYF. This chain links TRBV12-3 or TRBV12-4 with TRBJ2-3, with D possibly being TRBD1 or TRBD2 (5 bases each). V gave up 3 bases and J gave up 4 bases, with 17 bases separating them. The length of the CDR3 is 16 residues.

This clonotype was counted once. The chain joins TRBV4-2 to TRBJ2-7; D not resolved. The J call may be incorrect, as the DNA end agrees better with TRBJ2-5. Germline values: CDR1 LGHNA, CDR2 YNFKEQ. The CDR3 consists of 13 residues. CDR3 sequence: CASSHWWEETQYF. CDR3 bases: TGTGCCAGCAGCCATTGGTGGGAAGAGACCCAGTACTTC.

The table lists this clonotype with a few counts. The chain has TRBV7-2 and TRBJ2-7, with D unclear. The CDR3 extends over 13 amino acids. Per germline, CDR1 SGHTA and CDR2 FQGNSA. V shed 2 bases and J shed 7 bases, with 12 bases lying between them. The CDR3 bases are TGTGCCAGCAGCTTAAGCACCAACAATGAGCAGTACTTC. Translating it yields CASSLSTNNEQYF. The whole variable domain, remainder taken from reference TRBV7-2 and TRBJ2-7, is GAGVSQSPSNKVTEKGKDVELRCDPISGHTALYWYRQSLGQGLEFLIYFQGNSAPDKSGLPSDRFSAERTGGSVSTLTIQRTQQEDSAVYLCASSLSTNNEQYFGPGTRLTVT.

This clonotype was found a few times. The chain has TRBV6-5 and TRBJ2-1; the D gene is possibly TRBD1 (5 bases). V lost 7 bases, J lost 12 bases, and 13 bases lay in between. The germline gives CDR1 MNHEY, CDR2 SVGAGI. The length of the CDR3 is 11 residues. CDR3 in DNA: TGTGCCAGCAAGGGGATTTCTGGGCAGTTCTTC. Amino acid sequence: CASKGISGQFF.

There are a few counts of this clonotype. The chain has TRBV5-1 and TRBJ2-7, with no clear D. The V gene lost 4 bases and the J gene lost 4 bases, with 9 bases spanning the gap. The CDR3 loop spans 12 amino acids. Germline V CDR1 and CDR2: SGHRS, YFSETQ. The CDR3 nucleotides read TGCGCCAGCAGCGGGCAGAGGTACGAGCAGTACTTC. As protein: CASSGQRYEQYF.

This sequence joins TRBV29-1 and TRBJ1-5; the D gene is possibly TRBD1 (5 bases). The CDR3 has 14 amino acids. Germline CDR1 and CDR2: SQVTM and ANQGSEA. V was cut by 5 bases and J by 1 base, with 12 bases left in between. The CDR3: CSVQGPGSNQPQHF. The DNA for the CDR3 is TGCAGCGTTCAGGGTCCTGGGAGCAATCAGCCCCAGCATTTT.

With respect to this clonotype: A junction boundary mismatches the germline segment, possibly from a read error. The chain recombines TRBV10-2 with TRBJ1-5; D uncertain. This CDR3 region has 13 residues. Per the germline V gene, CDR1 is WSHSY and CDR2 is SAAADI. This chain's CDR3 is CASSVGLNQPRHF. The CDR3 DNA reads TGCGCCAGCAGTGTCGGACTCAATCAGCCCCGGCATTTT.